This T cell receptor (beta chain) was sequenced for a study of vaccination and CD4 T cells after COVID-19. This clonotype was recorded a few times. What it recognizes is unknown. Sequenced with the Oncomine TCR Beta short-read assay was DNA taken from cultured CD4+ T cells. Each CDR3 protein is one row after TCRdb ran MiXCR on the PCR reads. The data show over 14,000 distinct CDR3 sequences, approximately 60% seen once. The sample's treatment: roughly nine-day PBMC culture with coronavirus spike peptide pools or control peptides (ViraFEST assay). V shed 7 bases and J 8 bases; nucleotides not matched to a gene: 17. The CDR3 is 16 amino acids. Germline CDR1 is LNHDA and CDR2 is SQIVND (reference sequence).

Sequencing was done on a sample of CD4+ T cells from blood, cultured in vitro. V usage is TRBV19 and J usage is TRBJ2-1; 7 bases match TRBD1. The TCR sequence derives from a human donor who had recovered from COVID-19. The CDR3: CASTSPATGRRHEQFF. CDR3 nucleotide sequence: TGTGCCAGTACCTCCCCGGCGACAGGGCGTAGGCATGAGCAGTTCTTC. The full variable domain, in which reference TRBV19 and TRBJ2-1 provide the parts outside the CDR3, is DGGITQSPKYLFRKEGQNVTLSCEQNLNHDAMYWYRQDPGQGLRLIYYSQIVNDFQKGDIAEGYSVSREKKESFPLTVTSAQKNPTAFYLCASTSPATGRRHEQFFGPGTRLTVL.